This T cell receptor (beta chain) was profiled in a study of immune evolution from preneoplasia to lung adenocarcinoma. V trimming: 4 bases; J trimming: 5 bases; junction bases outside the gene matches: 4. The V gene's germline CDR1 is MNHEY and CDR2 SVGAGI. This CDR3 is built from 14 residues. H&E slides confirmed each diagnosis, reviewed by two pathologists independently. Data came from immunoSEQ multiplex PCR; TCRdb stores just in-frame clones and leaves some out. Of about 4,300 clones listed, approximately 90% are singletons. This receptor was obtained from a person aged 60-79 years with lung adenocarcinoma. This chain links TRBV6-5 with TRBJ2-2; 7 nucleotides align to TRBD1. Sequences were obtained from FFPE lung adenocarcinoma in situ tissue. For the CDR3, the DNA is TGTGCCAGCAGTTTAAACAGGGGTACCGGGGAGCTGTTTTTT. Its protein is CASSLNRGTGELFF.